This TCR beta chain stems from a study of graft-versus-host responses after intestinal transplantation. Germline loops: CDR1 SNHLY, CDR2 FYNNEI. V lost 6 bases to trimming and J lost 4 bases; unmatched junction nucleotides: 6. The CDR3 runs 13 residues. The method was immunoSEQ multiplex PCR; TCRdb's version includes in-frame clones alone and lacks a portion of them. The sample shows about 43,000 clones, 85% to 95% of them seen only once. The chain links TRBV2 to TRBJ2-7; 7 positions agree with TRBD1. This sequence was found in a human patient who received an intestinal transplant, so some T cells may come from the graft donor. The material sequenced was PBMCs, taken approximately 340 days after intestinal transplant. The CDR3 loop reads CASRADREYEQYF. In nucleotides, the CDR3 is TGTGCCAGCAGGGCAGACAGGGAGTACGAGCAGTACTTC. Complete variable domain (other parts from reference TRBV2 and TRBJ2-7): EPEVTQTPSHQVTQMGQEVILRCVPISNHLYFYWYRQILGQKVEFLVSFYNNEISEKSEIFDDQFSVERPDGSNFTLKIRSTKLEDSAMYFCASRADREYEQYFGPGTRLTVT.